This T cell receptor beta chain was sequenced for a study of CD8+CD57+ T cells in acquired aplastic anemia. About the research overall: When averaged, DNA from sorted CD4+ and CD8+ cells came to 3.2 ug. The study obtained about 11 million reads on average for CD4+ cells from healthy donors.

Remarks on this clonotype: Its specificity is not known.

The use of genomic DNA as template underpinned the TCR beta VDJ and CDR3 profiling. TCRdb used MiXCR to reprocess the reads, holding one entry per CDR3 protein. The sample gives about 190,000 distinct CDR3 sequences, 54% of which show up once; about 15% is in the top ten. General observations from the study: Both patients and controls carried the same twenty-nine CD8+ CDR3 sequences.

After removal of 6 bases from V and 3 bases from J, the junction contained 14 bases not matched to a gene. The CDR3 runs 18 residues. The germline gives CDR1 SEHNR, CDR2 FQNEAQ (reference sequence). The TCR comes from a human donor in good health, serving as a control. Sequencing input: sorted CD4+, CD8+, or CD8+CD57+ T cells (not recorded which) from PBMCs. The chain recombines TRBV7-9 with TRBJ2-7, with 13 bases identical to TRBD2. The CDR3 DNA sequence: TGTGCCAGCAGTCTCGGACTAGCGGGAGTGGGGCGGGTCTACGAGCAGTACTTC. Its translation is CASSLGLAGVGRVYEQYF.